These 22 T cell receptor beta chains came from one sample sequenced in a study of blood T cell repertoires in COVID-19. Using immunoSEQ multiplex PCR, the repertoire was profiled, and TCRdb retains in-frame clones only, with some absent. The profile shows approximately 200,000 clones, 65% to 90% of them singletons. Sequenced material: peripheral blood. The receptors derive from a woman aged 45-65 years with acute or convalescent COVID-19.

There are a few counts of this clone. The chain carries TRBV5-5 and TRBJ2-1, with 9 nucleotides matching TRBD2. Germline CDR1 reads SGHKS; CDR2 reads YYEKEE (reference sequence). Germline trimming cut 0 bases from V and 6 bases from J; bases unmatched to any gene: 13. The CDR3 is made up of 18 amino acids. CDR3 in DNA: TGTGCCAGCAGCTTGGCCCCTAGCGGGACCGCCGCCCCCAATGAGCAGTTCTTC. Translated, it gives CASSLAPSGTAAPNEQFF.

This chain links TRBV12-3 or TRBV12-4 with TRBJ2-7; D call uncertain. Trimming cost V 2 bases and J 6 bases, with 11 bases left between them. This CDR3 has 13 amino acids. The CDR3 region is CASSLITRGEQYF. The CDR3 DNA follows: TGTGCCAGCAGTTTAATAACTCGTGGCGAGCAGTACTTC.

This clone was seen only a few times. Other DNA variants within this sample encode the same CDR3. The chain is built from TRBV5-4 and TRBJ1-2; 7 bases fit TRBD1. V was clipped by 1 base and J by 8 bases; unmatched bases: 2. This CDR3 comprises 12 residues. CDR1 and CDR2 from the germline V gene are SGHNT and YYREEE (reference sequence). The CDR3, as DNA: TGTGCCAGCAGCTTGACAGGGGTCGGCTACACCTTC. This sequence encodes CASSLTGVGYTF.

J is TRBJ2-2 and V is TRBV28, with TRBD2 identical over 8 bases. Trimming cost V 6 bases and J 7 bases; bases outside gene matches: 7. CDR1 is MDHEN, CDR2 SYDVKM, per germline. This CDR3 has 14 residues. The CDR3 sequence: CASSSGGAGGELFF. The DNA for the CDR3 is TGTGCCAGCAGCTCCGGGGGGGCCGGCGGGGAGCTGTTTTTT. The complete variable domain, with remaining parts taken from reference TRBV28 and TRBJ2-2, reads DVKVTQSSRYLVKRTGEKVFLECVQDMDHENMFWYRQDPGLGLRLIYFSYDVKMKEKGDIPEGYSVSREKKERFSLILESASTNQTSMYLCASSSGGAGGELFFGEGSRLTVL.

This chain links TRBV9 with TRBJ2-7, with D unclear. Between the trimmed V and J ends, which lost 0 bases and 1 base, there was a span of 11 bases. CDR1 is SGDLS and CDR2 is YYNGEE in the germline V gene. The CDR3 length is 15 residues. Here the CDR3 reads CASSVAPLPSYEQYF. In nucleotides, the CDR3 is TGTGCCAGCAGCGTAGCTCCACTACCATCCTACGAGCAGTACTTC.

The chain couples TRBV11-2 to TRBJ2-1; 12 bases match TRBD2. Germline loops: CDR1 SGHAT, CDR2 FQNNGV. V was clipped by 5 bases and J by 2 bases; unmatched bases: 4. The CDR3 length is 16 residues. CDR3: CASSVRLAGAYNEQFF. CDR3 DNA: TGTGCCAGCAGCGTCCGACTAGCGGGAGCCTACAATGAGCAGTTCTTC.

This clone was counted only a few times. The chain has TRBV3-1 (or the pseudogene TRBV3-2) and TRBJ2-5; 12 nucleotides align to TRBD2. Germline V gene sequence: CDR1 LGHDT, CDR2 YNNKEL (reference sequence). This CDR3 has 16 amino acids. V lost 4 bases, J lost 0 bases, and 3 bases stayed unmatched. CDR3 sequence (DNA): TGTGCCAGCAGCCTCGGACTAGCGGGGTACCAAGAGACCCAGTACTTC. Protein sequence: CASSLGLAGYQETQYF.

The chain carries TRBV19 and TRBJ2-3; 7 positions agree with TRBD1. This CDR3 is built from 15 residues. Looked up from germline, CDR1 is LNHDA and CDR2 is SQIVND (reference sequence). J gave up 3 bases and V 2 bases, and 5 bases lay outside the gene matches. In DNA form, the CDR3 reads TGTGCCAGTAGTATACAGACAGGGTTTACAGATACGCAGTATTTT. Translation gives CASSIQTGFTDTQYF. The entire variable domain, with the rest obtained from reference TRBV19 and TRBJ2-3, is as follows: DGGITQSPKYLFRKEGQNVTLSCEQNLNHDAMYWYRQDPGQGLRLIYYSQIVNDFQKGDIAEGYSVSREKKESFPLTVTSAQKNPTAFYLCASSIQTGFTDTQYFGPGTRLTVL.

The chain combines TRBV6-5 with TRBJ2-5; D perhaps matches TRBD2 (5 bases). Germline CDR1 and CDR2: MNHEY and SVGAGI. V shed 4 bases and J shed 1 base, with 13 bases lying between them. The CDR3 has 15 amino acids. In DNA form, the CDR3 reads TGTGCCAGCAGTTTCTTCGGGAACGGCCAAGAGACCCAGTACTTC. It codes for CASSFFGNGQETQYF.

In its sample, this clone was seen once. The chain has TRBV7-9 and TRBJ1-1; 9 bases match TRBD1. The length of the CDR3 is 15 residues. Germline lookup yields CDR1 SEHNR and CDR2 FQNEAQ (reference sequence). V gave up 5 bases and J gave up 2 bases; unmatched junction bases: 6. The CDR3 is CASSHRTGVNTEAFF. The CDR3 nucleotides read TGTGCCAGCAGCCATAGGACAGGGGTTAACACTGAAGCTTTCTTT.

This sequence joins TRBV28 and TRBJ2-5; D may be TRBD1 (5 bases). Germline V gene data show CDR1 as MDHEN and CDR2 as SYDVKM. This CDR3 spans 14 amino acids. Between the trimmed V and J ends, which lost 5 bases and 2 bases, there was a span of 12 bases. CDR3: CASSRQNLQETQYF. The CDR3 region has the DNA TGTGCCAGCAGTCGACAGAACCTACAAGAGACCCAGTACTTC.

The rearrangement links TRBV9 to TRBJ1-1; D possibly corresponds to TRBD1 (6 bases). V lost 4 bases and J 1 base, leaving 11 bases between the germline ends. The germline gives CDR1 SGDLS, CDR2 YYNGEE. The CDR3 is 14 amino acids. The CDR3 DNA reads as TGTGCCAGCAGCAGGGAGACAGGGAACACTGAAGCTTTCTTT. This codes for CASSRETGNTEAFF.

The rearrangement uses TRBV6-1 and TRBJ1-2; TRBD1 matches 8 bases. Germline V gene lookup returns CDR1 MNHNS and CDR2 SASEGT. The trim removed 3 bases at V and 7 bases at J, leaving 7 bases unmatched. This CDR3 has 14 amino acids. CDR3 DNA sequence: TGTGCCAGCAGTGATCTGGACAGGGAGACTGGCTACACCTTC. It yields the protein CASSDLDRETGYTF.

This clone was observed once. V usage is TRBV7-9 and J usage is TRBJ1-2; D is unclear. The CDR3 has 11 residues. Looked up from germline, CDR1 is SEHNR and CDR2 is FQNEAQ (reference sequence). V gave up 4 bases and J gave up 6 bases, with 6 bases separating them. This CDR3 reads CASSSEDGYTF. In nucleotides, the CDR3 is TGTGCCAGCAGCTCCGAGGATGGCTACACCTTC. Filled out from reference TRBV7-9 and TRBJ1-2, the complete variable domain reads DTGVSQNPRHKITKRGQNVTFRCDPISEHNRLYWYRQTLGQGPEFLTYFQNEAQLEKSRLLSDRFSAERPKGSFSTLEIQRTEQGDSAMYLCASSSEDGYTFGSGTRLTVV.

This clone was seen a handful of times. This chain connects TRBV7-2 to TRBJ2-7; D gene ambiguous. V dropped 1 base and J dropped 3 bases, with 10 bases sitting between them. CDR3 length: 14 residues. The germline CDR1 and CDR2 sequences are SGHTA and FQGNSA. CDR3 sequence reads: CASSLDSQVYEQYF. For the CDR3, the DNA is TGTGCCAGCAGCTTAGACTCTCAGGTCTACGAGCAGTACTTC.

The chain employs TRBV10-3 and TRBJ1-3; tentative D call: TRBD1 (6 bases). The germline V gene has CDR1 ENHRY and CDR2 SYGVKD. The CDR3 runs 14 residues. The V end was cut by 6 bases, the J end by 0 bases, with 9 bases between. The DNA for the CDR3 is TGTGCCATCAGCGGGACACCCTCTGGAAACACCATATATTTT. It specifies CAISGTPSGNTIYF.

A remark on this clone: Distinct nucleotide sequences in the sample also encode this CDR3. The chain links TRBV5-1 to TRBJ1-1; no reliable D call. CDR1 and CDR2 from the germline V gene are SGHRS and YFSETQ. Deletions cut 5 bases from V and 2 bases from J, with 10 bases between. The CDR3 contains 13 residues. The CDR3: CASRLTTNTEAFF. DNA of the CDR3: TGCGCCAGCAGACTAACTACAAACACTGAAGCTTTCTTT.

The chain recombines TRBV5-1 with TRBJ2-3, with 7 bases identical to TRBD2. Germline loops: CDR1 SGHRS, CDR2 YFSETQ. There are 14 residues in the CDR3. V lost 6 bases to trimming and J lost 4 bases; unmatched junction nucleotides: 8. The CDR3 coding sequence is TGCGCCAGCAACTTAGGCCTAGCGGCAGATACGCAGTATTTT. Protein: CASNLGLAADTQYF.

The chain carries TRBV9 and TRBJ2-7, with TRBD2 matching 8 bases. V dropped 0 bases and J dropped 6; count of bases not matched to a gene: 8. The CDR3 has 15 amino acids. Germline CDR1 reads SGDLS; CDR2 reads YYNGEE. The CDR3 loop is CASSVAPGGLREQYF. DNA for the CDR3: TGTGCCAGCAGCGTAGCCCCGGGAGGGTTGCGCGAGCAGTACTTC.

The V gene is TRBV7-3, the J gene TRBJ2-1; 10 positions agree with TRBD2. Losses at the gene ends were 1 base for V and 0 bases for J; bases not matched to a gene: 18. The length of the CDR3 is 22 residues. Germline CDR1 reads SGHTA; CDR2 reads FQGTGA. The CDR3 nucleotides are TGTGCCAGCAGCTTAAGGTCCCACCGGGCTAGCGGGGGCGATAGCTCCTACAATGAGCAGTTCTTC. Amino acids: CASSLRSHRASGGDSSYNEQFF.

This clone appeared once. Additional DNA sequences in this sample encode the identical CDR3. CDR3 sequence: CSARSYGYTF. DNA for the CDR3: TGCAGTGCACGGTCCTATGGCTACACCTTC. The chain uses TRBV20-1 and TRBJ1-2; no firm D call. The germline gives CDR1 DFQATT, CDR2 SNEGSKA (reference sequence). The CDR3 consists of 10 residues. Deletions cut 6 bases from V and 4 bases from J, with 6 bases between.

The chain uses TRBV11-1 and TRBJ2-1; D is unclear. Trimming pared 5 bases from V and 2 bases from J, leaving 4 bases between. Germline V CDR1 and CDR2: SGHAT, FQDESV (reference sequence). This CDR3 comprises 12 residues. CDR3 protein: CASSPTYNEQFF. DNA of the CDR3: TGTGCCAGCAGCCCCACCTACAATGAGCAGTTCTTC.